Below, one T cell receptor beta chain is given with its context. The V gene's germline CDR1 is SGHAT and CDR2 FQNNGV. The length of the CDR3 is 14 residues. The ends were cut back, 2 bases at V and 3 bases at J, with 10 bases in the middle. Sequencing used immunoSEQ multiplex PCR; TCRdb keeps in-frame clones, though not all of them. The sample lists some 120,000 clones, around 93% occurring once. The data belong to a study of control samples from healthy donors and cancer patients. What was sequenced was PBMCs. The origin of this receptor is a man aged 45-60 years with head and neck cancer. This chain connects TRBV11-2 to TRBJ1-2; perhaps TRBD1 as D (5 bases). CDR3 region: CASSLLTGDYGYTF. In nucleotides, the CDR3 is TGTGCCAGCAGCTTACTTACGGGGGACTATGGCTACACCTTC.